The T cell receptor beta chain described here comes from a study of CD8 T cells in ankylosing spondylitis. Generation of TCR beta libraries employed quantitative 5'-RACE incorporating molecular barcodes. TCRdb fed the 5' RACE reads into MiXCR, producing one record per CDR3 protein. The data hold fewer than 550,000 distinct CDR3 sequences, with 5.3% observed a single time. Study-wide results and limits: Characteristic, it appeared, of ankylosing spondylitis blood was a TCR beta motif of eight or nine highly homologous variants. The clones that were linked to disease were reported to be significantly enriched in matched synovial fluid samples from ankylosing spondylitis patients. A number of the motif variants had already been described in reactive arthritis synovial fluid and blood.

The CDR3 runs 15 residues. Germline CDR1 is MDHEN and CDR2 is SYDVKM. V was trimmed by 8 bases and J by 1 base, leaving 18 bases between them. This clonotype appeared many times. Its matching antigen is unknown. This sequence was found in a male donor with ankylosing spondylitis. V and J are TRBV28 and TRBJ2-7, with a weak D call TRBD1 (6 bases). Sequenced sample: blood, either unsorted or a sorted T cell fraction (not recorded which). The CDR3 loop is CASQGPSLGSYEQYF. The CDR3 region has the DNA TGTGCCAGCCAGGGGCCCTCCCTAGGGTCCTACGAGCAGTACTTC.